Presented here are 25 T cell receptor beta chains from one specimen sequenced in a study of cytomegalovirus exposure and HLA in healthy donors. Amplification used 60 Vbeta primers and 13 Jbeta primers. Clones were sequenced by immunoSEQ multiplex PCR, and TCRdb holds only the in-frame ones, with some missing. Reported are tens of thousands of clones; the ten largest clones contain 3.6%. The sequencing input was PBMCs. Receptor source: a woman between 18 and 30 years old in good health and CMV-seronegative.

The V and J genes are TRBV5-1 and TRBJ2-1, with D possibly matching TRBD2 (6 bases). The CDR3 contains 16 residues. Germline values: CDR1 SGHRS, CDR2 YFSETQ. V shed 4 bases and J shed 0 bases, with 14 bases lying between them. The CDR3, as DNA: TGCGCCAGCAGCAGATTGCCTAGCGACTCCTACAATGAGCAGTTCTTC. Protein: CASSRLPSDSYNEQFF.

The chain is built from TRBV5-1 and TRBJ2-7; 8 positions agree with TRBD2. Germline CDR1 and CDR2: SGHRS and YFSETQ. CDR3 size: 18 residues. Unmatched junction bases numbered 13, after V lost 0 bases and J lost 2 bases. For the CDR3, the DNA is TGCGCCAGCAGCTTGGAGGGGCTGGGCGGGGGGTTGGCCTACGAGCAGTACTTC. Amino acid sequence: CASSLEGLGGGLAYEQYF.

The CDR3 DNA sequence: TGTGCCTGGAGTCAAACGGGCGACGGGGTTAGCTATGGCTACACCTTC. Amino acid sequence: CAWSQTGDGVSYGYTF. The rearrangement joins TRBV30 to TRBJ1-2; D call uncertain. Trimming removed 2 bases from V and 4 bases from J, with 20 bases in between. Germline values: CDR1 GTSNPN, CDR2 SVGIG (reference sequence). The CDR3 extends over 16 amino acids.

This chain connects TRBV27 to TRBJ2-5; 12 nucleotides align to TRBD1. This CDR3 has 21 residues. Germline assignment: CDR1 MNHEY and CDR2 SMNVEV (reference sequence). V gave up 5 bases and J gave up 5 bases; unmatched junction bases: 24. The CDR3 DNA reads TGTGCCAGCAGTCTTCTTATCCGATACGGGGACAGGGGGCTCTCCGATGAGACCCAGTACTTC. Its translation: CASSLLIRYGDRGLSDETQYF.

The chain links TRBV19 to TRBJ1-1; D is uncertain. CDR3 length: 14 residues. V gave up 0 bases and J gave up 4 bases, with 9 bases separating them. Germline V gives CDR1 LNHDA, CDR2 SQIVND (reference sequence). CDR3 amino acids: CASSIEGTGTEAFF. The DNA for the CDR3 is TGTGCCAGTAGTATAGAGGGTACGGGCACTGAAGCTTTCTTT.

This sequence joins TRBV5-1 and TRBJ2-7, with D hard to call. The ends were cut back, 0 bases at V and 2 bases at J, with 12 bases in the middle. The CDR3 sequence is 15 residues long. Looked up from germline, CDR1 is SGHRS and CDR2 is YFSETQ. CDR3 DNA: TGCGCCAGCAGCTTGGAAAGCGTCCTCGCCTACGAGCAGTACTTC. The encoded protein is CASSLESVLAYEQYF.

This chain connects TRBV29-1 to TRBJ1-2; 8 positions agree with TRBD1. Germline V gene lookup returns CDR1 SQVTM and CDR2 ANQGSEA. V gave up 4 bases and J gave up 5 bases; unmatched junction bases: 9. This CDR3 is built from 14 residues. The CDR3 sequence: CSVGQHRGVYGYTF. CDR3 bases: TGCAGCGTTGGACAACACAGGGGGGTGTATGGCTACACCTTC.

The chain recombines TRBV27 with TRBJ2-3; D is perhaps TRBD2 (6 bases). V was pared by 6 bases and J by 6 bases, with 16 bases between. Germline loops: CDR1 MNHEY, CDR2 SMNVEV (reference sequence). This CDR3 is built from 14 residues. CDR3 region: CASSSGTRGDTQYF. The CDR3 nucleotides read TGTGCCAGCAGCTCCGGGACTCGGGGGGATACGCAGTATTTT.

The chain uses TRBV30 and TRBJ1-5, with D maybe TRBD1 (6 bases). The CDR3 loop spans 14 amino acids. CDR1 GTSNPN and CDR2 SVGIG come from the germline V gene (reference sequence). V was shortened by 1 base and J by 4 bases, with 11 bases between the two germline ends. CDR3 sequence reads: CAWSDDRPNQPQHF. Here the CDR3 DNA reads TGTGCCTGGAGTGACGACAGGCCGAATCAGCCCCAGCATTTT.

J is TRBJ2-7 and V is TRBV4-1, with D uncertain. The CDR3 is 14 residues long. CDR1 and CDR2 from the germline V gene are MGHRA and YSYEKL. Deletions cut 3 bases from V and 0 bases from J, with 9 bases between. CDR3 sequence: CASSQAVSSYEQYF. CDR3 DNA: TGCGCCAGCAGCCAGGCGGTGAGCTCCTACGAGCAGTACTTC.

V is TRBV6-5 and J is TRBJ1-1; D ambiguous. The V gene's germline CDR1 is MNHEY and CDR2 SVGAGI. V shed 4 bases and J shed 6 bases, with 9 bases lying between them. The CDR3 covers 12 residues. The CDR3 bases are TGTGCCAGCAGTTCCCCCGGGGCTGAAGCTTTCTTT. As protein: CASSSPGAEAFF.

The genes are TRBV5-1 and TRBJ2-1; no clear D gene. Trimming took off 4 bases at V and 5 bases at J, with 13 bases between the two ends. Germline V gene data show CDR1 as SGHRS and CDR2 as YFSETQ. The CDR3 extends over 14 amino acids. The CDR3 DNA reads TGCGCCAGCAGCCCTTGGCCCGCCAACAATGAGCAGTTCTTC. Translating gives CASSPWPANNEQFF.

The V call is TRBV11-3, the J call TRBJ2-5; the match to TRBD2 covers 9 bases. V was pared by 5 bases and J by 5 bases, with 12 bases of the junction left unmatched. This CDR3 comprises 16 residues. Germline V lookup: CDR1 SGHNT, CDR2 YENEEA. The CDR3 loop is CASSPRGSGGTETQYF. The CDR3 nucleotides read TGTGCCAGCAGCCCTCGGGGTAGCGGGGGTACGGAGACCCAGTACTTC.

The gene calls are TRBV4-1 and TRBJ1-2, with 7 bases fitting TRBD1. The CDR3 is 16 amino acids. V shed 0 bases, J shed 3 bases, and the junction held 7 bases outside the gene matches. Per the germline V gene, CDR1 is MGHRA and CDR2 is YSYEKL. CDR3 DNA sequence: TGCGCCAGCAGCCAAGATAGGGGGCGATGGGACTATGGCTACACCTTC. It encodes CASSQDRGRWDYGYTF.

With respect to this clone: A read error may account for a junction end that differs from germline. The chain is built from TRBV28 and TRBJ1-1; D gene unclear. This CDR3 is 15 amino acids long. The germline CDR1 and CDR2 sequences are MDHEN and SYDVKM. CDR3 residues: CAHSGRPSLNTEDFF. The CDR3 region has the DNA TGTGCCCATTCGGGAAGGCCGAGTTTGAACACTGAAGATTTCTTT. Full variable domain (missing parts from reference TRBV28 and TRBJ1-1): DVKVTQSSRYLVKRTGEKVFLECVQDMDHENMFWYRQDPGLGLRLIYFSYDVKMKEKGDIPEGYSVSREKKERFSLILESASTNQTSMYLCAHSGRPSLNTEDFFGQGTRLTVV.

The V and J genes are TRBV6-5 and TRBJ2-1, with 8 bases that match TRBD2. J gave up 9 bases and V 4 bases, and 8 bases lay outside the gene matches. The germline CDR1 and CDR2 sequences are MNHEY and SVGAGI. The CDR3 contains 14 residues. CDR3 bases: TGTGCCAGCAGTTCCCCCGGGGCGGGGGGTGAGCAGTTCTTC. This codes for CASSSPGAGGEQFF.

The genes are TRBV19 and TRBJ1-6; no firm D call. Germline CDR1 is LNHDA and CDR2 is SQIVND (reference sequence). Trimming removed 4 bases at V and 10 bases at J, with 11 bases between. The CDR3 extends over 13 amino acids. CDR3 loop: CASSRAVGSPLHF. The CDR3 nucleotides are TGTGCCAGTAGTAGGGCAGTGGGCTCACCCCTCCACTTT.

The chain couples TRBV6-5 to TRBJ2-7; TRBD2 matches at 10 bases. The CDR3 sequence is 15 residues long. V lost 6 bases and J lost 1; bases outside the gene matches: 6. Germline V gene data show CDR1 as MNHEY and CDR2 as SVGAGI. The CDR3 DNA reads as TGTGCCAGCAGCGGCACTAGCGGGACATCCTACGAGCAGTACTTC. Translated: CASSGTSGTSYEQYF.

This chain connects TRBV4-1 to TRBJ2-4, with 14 positions matching TRBD2. The CDR3 spans 14 residues. Germline lookup yields CDR1 MGHRA and CDR2 YSYEKL. With 4 bases clipped from V and 9 bases from J, the junction kept 2 bases outside the gene matches. DNA for the CDR3: TGCGCCAGCAGCCTTGGACTAGCGGGGGGCATTCAGTACTTC. This gives the protein CASSLGLAGGIQYF.

The J gene is TRBJ2-7, the V gene TRBV6-1; TRBD2 might be the D (5 bases). The V and J ends lost 0 bases and 0 bases respectively, with 12 bases between them. The CDR3 sequence is 16 residues long. Germline V lookup: CDR1 MNHNS, CDR2 SASEGT. The CDR3 region is CASSEALTGSSYEQYF. DNA for the CDR3: TGTGCCAGCAGTGAAGCGCTGACGGGGAGCTCCTACGAGCAGTACTTC.

The chain joins TRBV11-2 to TRBJ2-7; TRBD1 matches 9 bases. The CDR3 loop spans 14 amino acids. V shed 5 bases and J 4 bases; nucleotides not matched to a gene: 6. Per germline, CDR1 SGHAT and CDR2 FQNNGV. CDR3 nucleotide sequence: TGTGCCAGCAGCGTCACAGGGGGCACGTACGAGCAGTACTTC. Translation gives CASSVTGGTYEQYF. The full variable domain, rest sourced from reference TRBV11-2 and TRBJ2-7, is EAGVAQSPRYKIIEKRQSVAFWCNPISGHATLYWYQQILGQGPKLLIQFQNNGVVDDSQLPKDRFSAERLKGVDSTLKIQPAKLEDSAVYLCASSVTGGTYEQYFGPGTRLTVT.

V gene TRBV9 combines with J gene TRBJ1-6, with D unresolved. Trimming shortened V by 0 bases and J by 7 bases, and 8 bases separated the two germline ends. The germline CDR1 and CDR2 sequences are SGDLS and YYNGEE. The CDR3 contains 14 residues. The CDR3: CASSVESWNSPLHF. CDR3 DNA sequence: TGTGCCAGCAGCGTAGAGAGTTGGAATTCACCCCTCCACTTT.

J is TRBJ2-5 and V is TRBV4-1, with TRBD2 matching 9 bases. CDR3 length: 19 residues. Germline lookup yields CDR1 MGHRA and CDR2 YSYEKL. Losses at the gene ends were 4 bases for V and 3 bases for J; bases not matched to a gene: 18. The CDR3 loop reads CASSRLLAGGTLREETQYF. In nucleotides, the CDR3 is TGCGCCAGCAGCCGCCTACTAGCGGGCGGAACCCTACGCGAAGAGACCCAGTACTTC.

The genes are TRBV10-2 and TRBJ1-5; D not resolved. Germline V gene lookup returns CDR1 WSHSY and CDR2 SAAADI. V was cut by 3 bases and J by 1 base, with 13 bases left in between. CDR3 length: 16 residues. The CDR3 sequence: CASSERRDGSNQPQHF. The CDR3 region has the DNA TGCGCCAGCAGTGAAAGGAGGGATGGCAGCAATCAGCCCCAGCATTTT.

The gene calls are TRBV30 and TRBJ1-2; 7 nucleotides match TRBD1. The CDR3 has 13 amino acids. Germline V gene lookup returns CDR1 GTSNPN and CDR2 SVGIG (reference sequence). J was trimmed by 8 bases and V by 8 bases; bases with no gene match: 14. The chain's CDR3 is CARGGGGRLGYTF. The CDR3 region has the DNA TGTGCCCGGGGGGGAGGGGGCAGGTTGGGCTACACCTTC.